These 20 T cell receptor beta chains were sequenced from one sample in a study of blood T cell repertoires in COVID-19. The table came from immunoSEQ multiplex PCR; TCRdb's copy has only in-frame clones and leaves some out. This table has a few hundred thousand clones, 87% appearing once. Sequencing input: PBMCs or T cells enriched from blood (not recorded which). The source of these receptors is a woman aged 30 to 39 who had recovered from COVID-19.

This clone is a singleton in its sample. The rearrangement uses TRBV24-1 and TRBJ1-5; possibly TRBD1 for D (5 bases). Germline V gene sequence: CDR1 KGHDR, CDR2 SFDVKD. Trimming removed 4 bases from V and 5 bases from J, with 11 bases in between. The length of the CDR3 is 14 residues. The CDR3 region has the DNA TGTGCCACCAGTGAATACAGGTCCGATCAGCCCCAGCATTTT. This gives the protein CATSEYRSDQPQHF.

The rearrangement links TRBV27 to TRBJ1-2, with 7 bases lining up with TRBD1. CDR3 length equals 14 residues. The germline V gene has CDR1 MNHEY and CDR2 SMNVEV (reference sequence). V dropped 2 bases and J dropped 6; count of bases not matched to a gene: 6. CDR3 sequence: CASSLRGGGDGYTF. CDR3 DNA: TGTGCCAGCAGTTTAAGAGGGGGCGGGGATGGCTACACCTTC.

This clone was recorded once. The chain recombines TRBV15 with TRBJ2-7; 10 nucleotides match TRBD1. V shed 8 bases and J 5 bases; nucleotides not matched to a gene: 6. This CDR3 region has 13 residues. CDR1 LNHNV and CDR2 YYDKDF come from the germline V gene (reference sequence). This CDR3 is CATAGDRGNEQYF. The CDR3 region has the DNA TGTGCCACCGCCGGGGACAGGGGAAACGAGCAGTACTTC.

The chain joins TRBV12-3 or TRBV12-4 to TRBJ2-5, with D hard to call. This CDR3 is 13 amino acids long. V dropped 5 bases and J dropped 4 bases, with 11 bases sitting between them. CDR3 in DNA: TGTGCCAGCAGTCCCCGGTCGGGAGAGACCCAGTACTTC. Its protein is CASSPRSGETQYF.

The rearrangement links TRBV10-1 to TRBJ2-6, with D perhaps matching TRBD2 (5 bases). The CDR3 is made up of 17 amino acids. The germline V gene has CDR1 WNHNN and CDR2 SYGVQD (reference sequence). Deletions cut 4 bases from V and 0 bases from J, with 13 bases between. In DNA form, the CDR3 reads TGCGCCAGCAGTGGTTACCGGGATAACTCTGGGGCCAACGTCCTGACTTTC. Amino acid sequence: CASSGYRDNSGANVLTF.

This sequence joins TRBV2 and TRBJ2-7, with D possibly being TRBD1 (5 bases). The CDR3 has 12 residues. CDR1 is SNHLY and CDR2 is FYNNEI in the germline V gene. Deletions cut 11 bases from V and 1 base from J, with 12 bases between. CDR3 loop: CAVDSDSYEQYF. The DNA for the CDR3 is TGTGCCGTCGACAGCGATTCCTACGAGCAGTACTTC.

This rearrangement joins TRBV27 to TRBJ2-7, with TRBD2 matching 11 bases. Per germline, CDR1 MNHEY and CDR2 SMNVEV (reference sequence). The CDR3 length is 15 residues. V was pared by 6 bases and J by 4 bases, with 8 bases of the junction left unmatched. The CDR3 here is CASRPGLAGGYEQYF. CDR3 DNA: TGTGCCAGCAGGCCGGGGCTAGCGGGAGGATACGAGCAGTACTTC.

The V call is TRBV19, the J call TRBJ1-5, with 11 bases fitting TRBD1. CDR3 length equals 18 residues. V lost 6 bases and J lost 0; bases outside the gene matches: 10. Germline V lookup: CDR1 LNHDA, CDR2 SQIVND (reference sequence). Here the CDR3 DNA reads TGTGCCAGTAGCGGGGGGACAGGGGGGACCTATAGCAATCAGCCCCAGCATTTT. Amino acids: CASSGGTGGTYSNQPQHF.

The gene calls are TRBV11-1 and TRBJ2-7; TRBD2 matches at 13 bases. There are 15 residues in the CDR3. V dropped 6 bases and J dropped 2; count of bases not matched to a gene: 4. Germline-derived CDR1 and CDR2 are SGHAT and FQDESV (reference sequence). CDR3 nucleotides: TGTGCCAGCAGTTCCACTAGCGGGAGGGCCTACGAGCAGTACTTC. It translates to CASSSTSGRAYEQYF.

The V gene is TRBV4-2, the J gene TRBJ1-6, with D possibly being TRBD1 (5 bases). CDR3 length: 16 amino acids. The ends were cut back, 0 bases at V and 5 bases at J, with 11 bases in the middle. Germline CDR1 LGHNA, CDR2 YNFKEQ. The CDR3 nucleotides are TGTGCCAGCAGCCAAGAGGGGGGGGTTAATAATTCACCCCTCCACTTT. Protein product: CASSQEGGVNNSPLHF.

This chain links TRBV11-2 with TRBJ1-6, with a tentative D call TRBD1 (6 bases). Germline CDR1 reads SGHAT; CDR2 reads FQNNGV. The CDR3 length is 15 residues. The V end lost 4 bases, the J end lost 12 bases, and 19 bases lay between the germline ends. CDR3 sequence reads: CASSSANRPRGPLHF. The CDR3 DNA follows: TGTGCCAGCAGCTCCGCAAATAGGCCCAGGGGACCCCTCCACTTT.

V usage is TRBV3-1 (or the pseudogene TRBV3-2) and J usage is TRBJ2-1; D gene ambiguous. The V end lost 6 bases, the J end lost 5 bases, and 8 bases lay between the germline ends. Per the germline V gene, CDR1 is LGHDT and CDR2 is YNNKEL (reference sequence). The CDR3 has 12 residues. The CDR3 spells CASSVIDNEQFF. The CDR3 bases are TGTGCCAGCAGTGTTATTGACAATGAGCAGTTCTTC.

This sequence joins TRBV28 and TRBJ1-5; TRBD1 might be the D (5 bases). CDR1 is MDHEN, CDR2 SYDVKM, per germline. The V and J ends lost 5 bases and 7 bases respectively, with 15 bases between them. The CDR3 is 14 residues long. CDR3 in amino acids: CASSPLGGDQPQHF. The CDR3 nucleotides are TGTGCCAGCAGTCCTTTGGGAGGGGACCAGCCCCAGCATTTT.

This clone occurred once. The V call is TRBV4-1, the J call TRBJ1-5, with D unresolved. The CDR3 sequence is 14 residues long. In germline, CDR1 is MGHRA, CDR2 YSYEKL. V was shortened by 7 bases and J by 4 bases, with 14 bases between the two germline ends. CDR3 coding DNA: TGCGCCAGCAACAAAGGCCCGGGTAATCAGCCCCAGCATTTT. Translating gives CASNKGPGNQPQHF.

This clone was counted a single time. The V call is TRBV5-1, the J call TRBJ2-7; TRBD1 matches 7 bases. Germline trimming cut 0 bases from V and 4 bases from J; bases unmatched to any gene: 4. In germline, CDR1 is SGHRS, CDR2 YFSETQ. The CDR3 sequence is 14 residues long. This chain's CDR3 is CASSLEGDRYEQYF. CDR3 bases: TGCGCCAGCAGCTTGGAGGGGGACAGATACGAGCAGTACTTC.

The rearrangement links TRBV5-4 to TRBJ2-3; 7 positions match TRBD1. The V and J ends lost 4 bases and 1 base, in that order; junction bases with no gene match: 6. The CDR3 loop spans 15 amino acids. Germline CDR1 reads SGHNT; CDR2 reads YYREEE (reference sequence). CDR3 protein: CASSTDRVGTDTQYF. CDR3 coding DNA: TGTGCCAGCAGCACCGACAGGGTAGGCACAGATACGCAGTATTTT.

CDR3 sequence: CASSQGGMNTEAFF. The CDR3, as DNA: TGTGCCAGCAGCCAAGGAGGAATGAACACTGAAGCTTTCTTT. The chain has TRBV3-1 (or the pseudogene TRBV3-2) and TRBJ1-1; D remains ambiguous. The germline V and J ends were trimmed by 1 base and 0 bases, with 6 bases remaining between them. CDR3 length equals 14 residues. Germline V CDR1 and CDR2: LGHDT, YNNKEL (reference sequence).

The rearrangement uses TRBV30 and TRBJ1-1, with 9 positions matching TRBD1. Germline CDR1 and CDR2: GTSNPN and SVGIG (reference sequence). The CDR3 runs to 12 residues. V lost 8 bases, J lost 1 base, and 2 bases stayed unmatched. The CDR3 region is CARDRANTEAFF. CDR3 DNA: TGTGCCCGGGACAGGGCGAACACTGAAGCTTTCTTT. Based on the CDR3 plus reference TRBV30 and TRBJ1-1, the full variable domain is SQTIHQWPATLVQPVGSPLSLECTVEGTSNPNLYWYRQAAGRGLQLLFYSVGIGQISSEVPQNLSASRPQDRQFILSSKKLLLSDSGFYLCARDRANTEAFFGQGTRLTVV.

The chain joins TRBV7-3 to TRBJ1-5, with D perhaps TRBD1 (5 bases). The CDR3 totals 13 residues. CDR1 and CDR2 from the germline V gene are SGHTA and FQGTGA. The V end was cut by 6 bases, the J end by 3 bases, with 9 bases between. The DNA of the CDR3 is TGTGCCAGCAGTGAACAGGACAATCAGCCCCAGCATTTT. Its protein product is CASSEQDNQPQHF.

CDR3 coding DNA: TGTGCCACCAAACAGGGGGCCACAGATACGCAGTATTTT. It yields the protein CATKQGATDTQYF. The chain employs TRBV15 and TRBJ2-3; 9 nucleotides line up with TRBD1. The germline gives CDR1 LNHNV, CDR2 YYDKDF (reference sequence). The CDR3 is 13 amino acids. The trim removed 7 bases at V and 2 bases at J, leaving 1 base unmatched.